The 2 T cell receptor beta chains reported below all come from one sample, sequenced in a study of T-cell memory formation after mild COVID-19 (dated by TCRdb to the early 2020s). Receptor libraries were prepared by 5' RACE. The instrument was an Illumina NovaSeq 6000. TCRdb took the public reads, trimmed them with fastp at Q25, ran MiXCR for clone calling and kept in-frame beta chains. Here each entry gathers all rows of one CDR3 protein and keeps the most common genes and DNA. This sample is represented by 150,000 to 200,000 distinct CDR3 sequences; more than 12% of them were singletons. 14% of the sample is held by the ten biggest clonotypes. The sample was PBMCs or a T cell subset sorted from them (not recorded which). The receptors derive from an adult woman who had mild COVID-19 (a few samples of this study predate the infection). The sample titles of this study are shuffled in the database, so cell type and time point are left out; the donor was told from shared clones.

The CDR3 region is CASSPDGHSYGYTF. The CDR3 region has the DNA TGCGCCAGCAGCCCCGATGGACACTCCTATGGCTACACCTTC. The rearrangement uses TRBV5-1 and TRBJ1-2; D possibly corresponds to TRBD1 (5 bases). The CDR3 loop spans 14 amino acids. The ends were cut back, 4 bases at V and 4 bases at J, with 14 bases in the middle. The germline V gene has CDR1 SGHRS and CDR2 YFSETQ.

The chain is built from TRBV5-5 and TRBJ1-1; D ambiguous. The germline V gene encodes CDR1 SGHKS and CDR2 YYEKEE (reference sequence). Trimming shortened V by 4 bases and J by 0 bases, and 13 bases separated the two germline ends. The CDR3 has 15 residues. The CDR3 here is CASSPVRGLNTEAFF. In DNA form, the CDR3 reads TGTGCCAGCAGCCCCGTCCGCGGATTGAACACTGAAGCTTTCTTT. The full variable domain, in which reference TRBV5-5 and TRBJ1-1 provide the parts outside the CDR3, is DAGVTQSPTHLIKTRGQQVTLRCSPISGHKSVSWYQQVLGQGPQFIFQYYEKEERGRGNFPDRFSARQFPNYSSELNVNALLLGDSALYLCASSPVRGLNTEAFFGQGTRLTVV.